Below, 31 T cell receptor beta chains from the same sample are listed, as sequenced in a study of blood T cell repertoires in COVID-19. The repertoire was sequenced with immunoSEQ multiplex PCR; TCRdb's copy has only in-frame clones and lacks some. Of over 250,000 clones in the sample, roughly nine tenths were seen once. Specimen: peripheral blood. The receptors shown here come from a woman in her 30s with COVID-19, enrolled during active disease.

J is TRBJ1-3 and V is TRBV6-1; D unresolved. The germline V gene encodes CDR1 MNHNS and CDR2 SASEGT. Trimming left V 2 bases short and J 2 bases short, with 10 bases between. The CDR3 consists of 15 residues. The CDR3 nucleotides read TGTGCCAGCAGTGAATCGAGCTTACCTGGAAACACCATATATTTT. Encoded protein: CASSESSLPGNTIYF.

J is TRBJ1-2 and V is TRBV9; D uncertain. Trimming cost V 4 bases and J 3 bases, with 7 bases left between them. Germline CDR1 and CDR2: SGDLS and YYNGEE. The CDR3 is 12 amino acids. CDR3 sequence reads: CASSRGDYGYTF. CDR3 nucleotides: TGTGCCAGCAGCCGGGGAGACTATGGCTACACCTTC.

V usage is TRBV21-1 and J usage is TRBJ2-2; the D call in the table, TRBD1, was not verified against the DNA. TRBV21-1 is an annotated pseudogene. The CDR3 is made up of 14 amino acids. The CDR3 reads CASNKQGAGGELFF. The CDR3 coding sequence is TGTGCCAGCAACAAACAGGGGGCGGGCGGGGAGCTGTTTTTT.

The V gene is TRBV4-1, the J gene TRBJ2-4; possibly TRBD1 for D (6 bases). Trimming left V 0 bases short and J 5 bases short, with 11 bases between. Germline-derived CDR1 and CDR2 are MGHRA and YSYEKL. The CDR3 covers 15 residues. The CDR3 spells CASSQEGTSQNIQYF. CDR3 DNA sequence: TGCGCCAGCAGCCAAGAAGGGACATCCCAAAACATTCAGTACTTC.

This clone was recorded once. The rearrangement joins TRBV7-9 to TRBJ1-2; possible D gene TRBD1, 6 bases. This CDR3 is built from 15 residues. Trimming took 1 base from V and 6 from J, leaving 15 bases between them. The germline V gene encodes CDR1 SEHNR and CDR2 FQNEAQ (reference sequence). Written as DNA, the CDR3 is TGTGCCAGCAGCTTAGGTTCAGCGGGGGCGAATGGCTACACCTTC. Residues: CASSLGSAGANGYTF.

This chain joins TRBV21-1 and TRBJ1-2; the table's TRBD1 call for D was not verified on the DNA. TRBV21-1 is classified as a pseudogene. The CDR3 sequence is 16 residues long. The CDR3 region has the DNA TGTGCCAGCAGTACCGGGACAGGGTCTACAAACTATGGCTACACCTTC. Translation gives CASSTGTGSTNYGYTF.

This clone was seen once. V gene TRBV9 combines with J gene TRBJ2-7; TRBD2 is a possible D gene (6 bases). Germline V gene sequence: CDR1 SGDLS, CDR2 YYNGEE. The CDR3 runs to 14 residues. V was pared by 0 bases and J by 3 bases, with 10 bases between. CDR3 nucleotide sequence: TGTGCCAGCAGCGTAGCTGTCGGGAGCTACGAGCAGTACTTC. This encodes CASSVAVGSYEQYF.

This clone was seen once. CDR3 nucleotide sequence: TGTGCCAGCAGCTCGACAGGGGGCAATCAGCCCCAGCATTTT. Translated, it gives CASSSTGGNQPQHF. The V call is TRBV7-9, the J call TRBJ1-5; TRBD1 matches 8 bases. V was clipped by 4 bases and J by 2 bases; unmatched bases: 1. The CDR3 length is 14 residues. Germline CDR1 SEHNR, CDR2 FQNEAQ (reference sequence).

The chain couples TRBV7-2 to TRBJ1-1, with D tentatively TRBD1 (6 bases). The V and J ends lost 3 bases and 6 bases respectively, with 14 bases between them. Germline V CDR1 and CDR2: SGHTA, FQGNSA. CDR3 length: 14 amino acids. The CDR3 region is CASSLRQGSAEAFF. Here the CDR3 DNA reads TGTGCCAGCAGCTTGAGGCAGGGGAGCGCTGAAGCTTTCTTT.

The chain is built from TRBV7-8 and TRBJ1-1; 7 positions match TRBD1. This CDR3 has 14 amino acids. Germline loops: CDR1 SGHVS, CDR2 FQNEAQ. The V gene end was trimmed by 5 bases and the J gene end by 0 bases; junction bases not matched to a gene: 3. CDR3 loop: CASSGQAMNTEAFF. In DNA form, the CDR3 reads TGTGCCAGCAGCGGACAGGCCATGAACACTGAAGCTTTCTTT.

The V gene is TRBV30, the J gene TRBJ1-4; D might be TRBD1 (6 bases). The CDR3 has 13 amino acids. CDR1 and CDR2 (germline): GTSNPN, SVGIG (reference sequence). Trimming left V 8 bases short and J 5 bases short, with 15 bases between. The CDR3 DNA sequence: TGTGCCGGAGACGTCAGGGGAAATGAAAAACTGTTTTTT. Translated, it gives CAGDVRGNEKLFF.

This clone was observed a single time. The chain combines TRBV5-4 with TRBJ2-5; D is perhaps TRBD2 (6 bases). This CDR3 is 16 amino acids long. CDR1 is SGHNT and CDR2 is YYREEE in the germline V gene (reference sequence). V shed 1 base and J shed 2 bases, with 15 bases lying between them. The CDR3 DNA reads TGTGCCAGCAGCTTGTCGCCTAGCGCCAGTCAAGAGACCCAGTACTTC. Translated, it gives CASSLSPSASQETQYF.

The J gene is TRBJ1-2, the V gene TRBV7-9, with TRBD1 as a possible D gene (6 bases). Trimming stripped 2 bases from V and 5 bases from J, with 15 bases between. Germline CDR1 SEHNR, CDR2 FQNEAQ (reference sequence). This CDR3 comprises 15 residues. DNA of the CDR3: TGTGCCAGCAGCTTAATGGTAGGACAGACGTATGGCTACACCTTC. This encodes CASSLMVGQTYGYTF.

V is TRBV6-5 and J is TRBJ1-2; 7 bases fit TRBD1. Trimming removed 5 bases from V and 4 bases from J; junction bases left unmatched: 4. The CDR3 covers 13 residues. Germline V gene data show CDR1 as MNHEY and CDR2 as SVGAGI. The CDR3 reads CASSQGVGYGYTF. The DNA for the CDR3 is TGTGCCAGCAGTCAGGGGGTCGGCTATGGCTACACCTTC.

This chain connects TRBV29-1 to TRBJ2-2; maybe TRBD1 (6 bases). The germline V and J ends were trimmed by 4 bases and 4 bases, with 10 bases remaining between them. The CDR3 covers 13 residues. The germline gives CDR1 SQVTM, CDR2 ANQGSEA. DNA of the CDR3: TGCAGCGTTGGGGGGCAGTCCACCGGGGAGCTGTTTTTT. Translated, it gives CSVGGQSTGELFF.

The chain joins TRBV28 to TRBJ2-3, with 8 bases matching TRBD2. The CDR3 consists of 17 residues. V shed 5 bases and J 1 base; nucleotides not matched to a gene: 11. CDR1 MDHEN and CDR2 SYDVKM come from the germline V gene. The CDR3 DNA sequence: TGTGCCAGCAGTCCCGGGACTAGGAGGTGGGGCACAGATACGCAGTATTTT. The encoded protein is CASSPGTRRWGTDTQYF.

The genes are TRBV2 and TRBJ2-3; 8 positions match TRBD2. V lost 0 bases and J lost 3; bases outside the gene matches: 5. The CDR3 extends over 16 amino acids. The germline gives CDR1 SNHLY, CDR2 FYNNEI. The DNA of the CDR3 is TGTGCCAGCAGTGAAGCACGAGCGGGAGTGACAGATACGCAGTATTTT. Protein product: CASSEARAGVTDTQYF.

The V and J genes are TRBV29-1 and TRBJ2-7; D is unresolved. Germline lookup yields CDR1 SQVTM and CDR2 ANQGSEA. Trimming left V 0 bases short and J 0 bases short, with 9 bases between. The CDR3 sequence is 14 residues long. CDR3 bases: TGCAGCGTTGAAGATCCCGCGGTCTCCTACGAGCAGTACTTC. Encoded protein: CSVEDPAVSYEQYF.

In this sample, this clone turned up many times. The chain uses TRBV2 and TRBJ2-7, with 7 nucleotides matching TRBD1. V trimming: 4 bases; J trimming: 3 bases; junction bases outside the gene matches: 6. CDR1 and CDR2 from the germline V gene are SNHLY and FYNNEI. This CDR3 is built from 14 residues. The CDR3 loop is CASSGRGTIYEQYF. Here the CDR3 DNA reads TGTGCCAGCAGTGGCAGGGGGACAATCTACGAGCAGTACTTC.

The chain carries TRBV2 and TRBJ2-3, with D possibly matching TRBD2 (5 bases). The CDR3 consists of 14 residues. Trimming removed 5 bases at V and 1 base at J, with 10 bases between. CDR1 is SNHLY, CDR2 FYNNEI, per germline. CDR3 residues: CASSLEGGTDTQYF. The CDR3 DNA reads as TGTGCCAGCAGTTTAGAGGGCGGCACAGATACGCAGTATTTT.

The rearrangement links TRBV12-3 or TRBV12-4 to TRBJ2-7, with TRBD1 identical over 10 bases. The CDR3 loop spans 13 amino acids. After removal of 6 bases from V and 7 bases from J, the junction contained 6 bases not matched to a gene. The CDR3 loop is CASSRGTGEEQYF. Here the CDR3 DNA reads TGTGCCAGCAGCCGGGGGACAGGGGAAGAGCAGTACTTC.

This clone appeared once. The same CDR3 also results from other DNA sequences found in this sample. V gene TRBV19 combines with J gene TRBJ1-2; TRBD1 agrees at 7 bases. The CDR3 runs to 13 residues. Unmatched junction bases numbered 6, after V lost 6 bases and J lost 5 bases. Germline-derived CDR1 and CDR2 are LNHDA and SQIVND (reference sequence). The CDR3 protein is CASSPRDSYGYTF. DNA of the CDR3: TGTGCCAGTAGCCCTCGGGACAGTTATGGCTACACCTTC. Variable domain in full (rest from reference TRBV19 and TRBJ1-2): DGGITQSPKYLFRKEGQNVTLSCEQNLNHDAMYWYRQDPGQGLRLIYYSQIVNDFQKGDIAEGYSVSREKKESFPLTVTSAQKNPTAFYLCASSPRDSYGYTFGSGTRLTVV.

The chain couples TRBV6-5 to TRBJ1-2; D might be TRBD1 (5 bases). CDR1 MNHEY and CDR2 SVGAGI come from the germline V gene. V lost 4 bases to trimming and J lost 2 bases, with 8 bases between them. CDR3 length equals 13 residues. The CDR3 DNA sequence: TGTGCCAGCAGTTTGGGGGGGAACTATGGCTACACCTTC. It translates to CASSLGGNYGYTF.

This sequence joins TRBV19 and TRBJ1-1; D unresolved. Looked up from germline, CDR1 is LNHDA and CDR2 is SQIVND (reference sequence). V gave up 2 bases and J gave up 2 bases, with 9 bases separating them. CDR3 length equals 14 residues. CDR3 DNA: TGTGCCAGTAGTATAAGTCAGATCAACACTGAAGCTTTCTTT. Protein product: CASSISQINTEAFF. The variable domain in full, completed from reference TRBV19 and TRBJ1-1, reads DGGITQSPKYLFRKEGQNVTLSCEQNLNHDAMYWYRQDPGQGLRLIYYSQIVNDFQKGDIAEGYSVSREKKESFPLTVTSAQKNPTAFYLCASSISQINTEAFFGQGTRLTVV.

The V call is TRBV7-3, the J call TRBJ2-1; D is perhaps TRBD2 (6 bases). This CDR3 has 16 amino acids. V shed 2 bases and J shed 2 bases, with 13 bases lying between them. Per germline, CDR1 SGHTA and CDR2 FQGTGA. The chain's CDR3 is CASSLSPSATYNEQFF. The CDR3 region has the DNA TGTGCCAGCAGCTTATCTCCTAGCGCGACCTACAATGAGCAGTTCTTC.

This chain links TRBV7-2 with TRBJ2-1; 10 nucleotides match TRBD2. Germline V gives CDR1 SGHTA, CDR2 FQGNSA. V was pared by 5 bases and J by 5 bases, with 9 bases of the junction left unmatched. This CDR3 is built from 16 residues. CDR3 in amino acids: CASSPRLAGGNNEQFF. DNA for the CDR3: TGTGCCAGCAGCCCGCGACTAGCGGGCGGTAACAATGAGCAGTTCTTC.

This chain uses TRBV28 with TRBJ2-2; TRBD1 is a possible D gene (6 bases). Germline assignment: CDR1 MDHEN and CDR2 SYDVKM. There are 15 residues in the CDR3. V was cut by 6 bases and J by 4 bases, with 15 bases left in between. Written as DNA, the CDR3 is TGTGCCAGCAGGGGTACAGGGAGAAGCACCGGGGAGCTGTTTTTT. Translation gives CASRGTGRSTGELFF.

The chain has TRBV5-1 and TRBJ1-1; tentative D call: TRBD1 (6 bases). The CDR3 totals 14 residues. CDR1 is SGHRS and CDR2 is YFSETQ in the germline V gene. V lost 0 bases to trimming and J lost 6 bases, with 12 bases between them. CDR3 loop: CASSLDRDLAEAFF. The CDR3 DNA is TGCGCCAGCAGCTTGGACAGGGATTTGGCTGAAGCTTTCTTT.

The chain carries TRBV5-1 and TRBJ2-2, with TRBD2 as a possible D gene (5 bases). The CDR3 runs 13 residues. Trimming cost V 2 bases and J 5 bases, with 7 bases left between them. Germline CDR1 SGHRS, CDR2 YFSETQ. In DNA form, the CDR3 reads TGCGCCAGCAGCTTAGCGGCGACCGGGGAGCTGTTTTTT. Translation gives CASSLAATGELFF.

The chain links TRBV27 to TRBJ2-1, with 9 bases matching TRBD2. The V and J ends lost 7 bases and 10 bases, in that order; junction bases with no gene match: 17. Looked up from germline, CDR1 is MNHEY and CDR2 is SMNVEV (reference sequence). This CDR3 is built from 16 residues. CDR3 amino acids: CASTSLGLAGSREQFF. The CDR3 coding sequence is TGTGCCAGCACTTCCCTCGGGCTAGCGGGATCAAGGGAGCAGTTCTTC.

CDR3 region: CASSPRGGLNTEAFF. For the CDR3, the DNA is TGTGCCAGCAGCCCACGAGGGGGCCTGAACACTGAAGCTTTCTTT. The rearrangement links TRBV6-5 to TRBJ1-1; 7 nucleotides align to TRBD1. V lost 6 bases and J lost 0; bases outside the gene matches: 7. The germline gives CDR1 MNHEY, CDR2 SVGAGI. This CDR3 region has 15 residues.